This T cell receptor (beta chain) was sequenced for a study of T cell repertoires in cytomegalovirus infection. In TCRdb, the reads were re-called with MiXCR into one record per CDR3 protein. This sample has just over 450,000 distinct CDR3 sequences; 42% occur once, and the top ten carry about 41%. This clonotype was detected a few times. The antigen remains unidentified. CDR3 length: 14 residues. V lost 6 bases, J lost 0 bases, and 3 bases stayed unmatched. The sample consisted of cultured PBMCs, taken from culture after CMV antigen stimulation. The TCR sequence derives from a human donor in good health (CMV status not recorded). Some clones in this sample may be carry-over from other donors' samples. The chain employs TRBV12-3 or TRBV12-4 and TRBJ1-1, with 8 bases aligning to TRBD1. DNA for the CDR3: TGTGCCAGCAGCACGGACAGGGTGAACACTGAAGCTTTCTTT. It codes for CASSTDRVNTEAFF.